This is a list of T cell receptor beta chains from one sample in a study of blood T cell repertoires in COVID-19. Produced via immunoSEQ multiplex PCR; TCRdb's table is partial and in-frame only. Among about 160,000 clones listed, almost 85% were seen once. Sequenced material: peripheral blood. All receptors come from a man aged 18 to 30 with active or convalescent COVID-19. Each CDR3 is given without its conserved first and last residue. Fields, in order: V gene, CDR3 protein.

TRBV7-9 | ASSPGLAGGRADTQY
TRBV7-3 | ASSPSGYPNNEQF
TRBV4-1 | ASSLDRASYNEQF
TRBV7-8 | ASSLAFGKTGANTEAF
TRBV19 | ASSRQLNTEAF
TRBV7-6 | ASSSSGGGGRAYNEQF
TRBV5-1 | ASSLVFRNEQF
TRBV7-2 | ASSLGGTSGNTIY
TRBV24-1 | ATSSRTGGNTEAF
TRBV27 | ASSSGGGNSYEQY
TRBV27 | ASSPAPQGKQY
TRBV28 | ASRVPSESYEQY
TRBV7-8 | ASSLVRGFTNQPQH
TRBV5-4 | ASSRQGNQETQY
TRBV24-1 | ATSDSRRRTGELF
TRBV7-8 | ASSLDSWTDTVEKLF
TRBV18 | ASSYDRKGADEQF
TRBV7-8 | ASSLVAGGYNEQF
TRBV19 | ASSWSGGSTDTQY
TRBV27 | ASSLDWSSYNEQF
TRBV14 | ASSQDRGLSYGYT
TRBV11-2 | ASSWRSLRSSYNSPLH
TRBV28 | ASSQPGLALYEQY
TRBV5-6 | ASSLGQGMAYNDGQF
TRBV30 | AWSAETGGHSPLH
TRBV28 | ASSQQRGSYNEQF
TRBV7-9 | ASSQGTEAYDGYT
TRBV3-1/TRBV3-2 | ASSPLGTSGGLSTDTQY
TRBV28 | ASILGQGKAGELF
TRBV6-2/TRBV6-3 | ASSQQRGISTDTQY
TRBV15 | ATSSGLGGPYNEQF
TRBV5-6 | ASRRQGGNQPQH
TRBV20-1 | SNQENTEAF
TRBV2 | ASSPIRDSYGYT
TRBV7-9 | ASNDPESPLH
TRBV5-1 | ASSLSQGADGYT
TRBV11-2 | ASKTGDRGLNSPLH
TRBV7-9 | ASSLGGVDQPQH
TRBV13 | ASSPEAPNYGYT
TRBV7-2 | ATGQAEAF
TRBV6-5 | ASSYSASTHEQY
TRBV4-2 | ASSQALSTLEQF
TRBV3-1/TRBV3-2 | ASSQVTGNYGYT
TRBV10-3 | ATGQDRNQPQH
TRBV29-1 | SVWDSQQY
TRBV3-1/TRBV3-2 | ASSQNPGRGPYGYT
TRBV7-2 | ASSLSSTSGHNEQF
TRBV9 | ASSADSGGASDTQY
TRBV5-1 | ASSLVQGANYGYT
TRBV14 | ASSPLLALSSYNEQF
TRBV14 | ASSQMTGPDSNYGYT
TRBV5-1 | ASSLVSGPETQY
TRBV4-3 | ASSQDVTAGQPQH
TRBV15 | ATSRAGRSGNQPQH
TRBV7-8 | ASSTGGGYGYT